Below are 14 T cell receptor beta chains sequenced from a single sample in a study of T-cell reconstitution after alpha-beta-depleted transplantation in children. Researchers prepared the TCRbeta library using unique molecular identifiers, the study reports. TCRdb re-derived calls from the PCR reads in MiXCR, one entry per CDR3 protein. The data contain fewer than 750,000 distinct CDR3 sequences, around 27% of them singletons. The sample consisted of PBMCs, taken before TCRalphabeta/CD19-depleted stem cell transplant. The receptors stem from a boy under two years old with Wiskott-Aldrich syndrome, due to receive a stem cell transplant.

This clonotype has more than one count but fewer than ten. The rearrangement joins TRBV10-3 to TRBJ1-5; D gene uncertain. V lost 2 bases to trimming and J lost 6 bases, with 23 bases between them. Germline CDR1 reads ENHRY; CDR2 reads SYGVKD. CDR3 size: 18 residues. The CDR3, as DNA: TGTGCCATCAGTGAGCAGAGTATGGGGTCAGAAAGAGGTCAGCCCCAGCATTTT. Translating gives CAISEQSMGSERGQPQHF.

This sequence joins TRBV5-1 and TRBJ2-1, with 8 bases fitting TRBD1. The CDR3 extends over 14 amino acids. J was trimmed by 5 bases and V by 4 bases; bases with no gene match: 5. CDR1 and CDR2 (germline): SGHRS, YFSETQ. For the CDR3, the DNA is TGCGCCAGCAGCCAACAGGGGGAACACAATGAGCAGTTCTTC. Amino acid sequence: CASSQQGEHNEQFF.

The V and J genes are TRBV12-3 or TRBV12-4 and TRBJ2-2; no clear D gene. The CDR3 length is 14 residues. V was pared by 5 bases and J by 4 bases, with 11 bases between. CDR3 nucleotide sequence: TGTGCCAGCAGTCCCCGGGTAGGCACCGGGGAGCTGTTTTTT. Translation gives CASSPRVGTGELFF.

The J gene is TRBJ2-7, the V gene TRBV9; the match to TRBD2 covers 13 bases. Looked up from germline, CDR1 is SGDLS and CDR2 is YYNGEE. The CDR3 spans 14 residues. The V and J ends lost 4 bases and 9 bases, in that order; junction bases with no gene match: 7. CDR3 bases: TGTGCCAGCAGCCCTCGGACTAGCGGGAGTGCGCAGTACTTC. Translating it yields CASSPRTSGSAQYF. Supplemented by reference TRBV9 and TRBJ2-7, the full variable domain reads DSGVTQTPKHLITATGQRVTLRCSPRSGDLSVYWYQQSLDQGLQFLIQYYNGEERAKGNILERFSAQQFPDLHSELNLSSLELGDSALYFCASSPRTSGSAQYFGPGTRLTVT.

The CDR3 DNA reads as TGTGCCAGCAGCTGGAGCGGGAGTGCAGATACGCAGTATTTT. It yields the protein CASSWSGSADTQYF. This rearrangement joins TRBV3-1 to TRBJ2-3; TRBD2 matches at 8 bases. Trimming at V came to 5 bases and at J to 4 bases, leaving 5 bases not matched to a gene. The CDR3 sequence is 14 residues long. Germline values: CDR1 LGHDT, CDR2 YNNKEL (reference sequence).

In nucleotides, the CDR3 is TGCGCCAGCAGCTTGGGTTACGGGGGGCCTCAGCCCCAGCATTTT. Amino acids: CASSLGYGGPQPQHF. The chain carries TRBV5-1 and TRBJ1-5, with D possibly TRBD1 on 6 matching bases. There are 15 residues in the CDR3. The germline V and J ends were trimmed by 0 bases and 6 bases, with 13 bases remaining between them. Germline CDR1 and CDR2: SGHRS and YFSETQ.

The genes are TRBV5-1 and TRBJ2-5; TRBD1 might be the D (6 bases). CDR3 length equals 15 residues. Germline CDR1 is SGHRS and CDR2 is YFSETQ. V was clipped by 1 base and J by 2 bases, with 12 bases between them. As DNA, the CDR3 is TGCGCCAGCAGCTTGCTGACGGGGACACAAGAGACCCAGTACTTC. As protein: CASSLLTGTQETQYF.

This clonotype has just a few counts. The chain recombines TRBV30 with TRBJ2-2, with 8 bases aligning to TRBD1. Germline assignment: CDR1 GTSNPN and CDR2 SVGIG (reference sequence). V gave up 3 bases and J gave up 7 bases; unmatched junction bases: 4. The CDR3 totals 13 residues. For the CDR3, the DNA is TGTGCCTGGAGCAGGGGGCAAAACGGGGAGCTGTTTTTT. Its translation: CAWSRGQNGELFF.

This chain links TRBV12-3 or TRBV12-4 with TRBJ2-2; 7 bases agree with TRBD2. CDR3 size: 14 residues. J lost 5 bases, V lost 6 bases, and 6 bases had no gene match. The CDR3 here is CASRSGILTGELFF. The CDR3 DNA follows: TGTGCCAGCAGGAGCGGGATCCTAACCGGGGAGCTGTTTTTT.

The V gene is TRBV24-1, the J gene TRBJ2-3, with 12 positions matching TRBD2. Trimming at V came to 1 base and at J to 0 bases, leaving 10 bases not matched to a gene. This CDR3 contains 20 residues. CDR1 is KGHDR, CDR2 SFDVKD, per germline. CDR3 sequence (DNA): TGTGCCACCAGTGATTTTGGAGAAATTGGGACTAGCGGGAGCACAGATACGCAGTATTTT. Amino acid sequence: CATSDFGEIGTSGSTDTQYF.

The chain combines TRBV9 with TRBJ2-3; TRBD2 aligns across 8 bases. The CDR3 is made up of 17 amino acids. After removal of 0 bases from V and 3 bases from J, the junction contained 9 bases not matched to a gene. The germline CDR1 and CDR2 sequences are SGDLS and YYNGEE. CDR3 sequence reads: CASSVASAGGGTDTQYF. CDR3 DNA: TGTGCCAGCAGCGTAGCTTCCGCGGGAGGAGGAACAGATACGCAGTATTTT.

The V call is TRBV29-1, the J call TRBJ2-3; 10 bases fit TRBD2. V was pared by 1 base and J by 7 bases, with 8 bases of the junction left unmatched. This CDR3 contains 15 residues. In germline, CDR1 is SQVTM, CDR2 ANQGSEA. CDR3 amino acids: CSVEVAGSGRNTQYF. The CDR3 region has the DNA TGCAGCGTTGAAGTGGCAGGTAGCGGGAGGAATACGCAGTATTTT.

The rearrangement links TRBV12-3 or TRBV12-4 to TRBJ2-1; D is unresolved. Trimming shortened V by 4 bases and J by 6 bases, and 13 bases separated the two germline ends. The CDR3 contains 14 residues. The CDR3 DNA reads TGTGCCAGCAGTTCTCTCCGATGGGGCAATGAGCAGTTCTTC. Encoded protein: CASSSLRWGNEQFF.

V and J are TRBV20-1 and TRBJ2-7; D remains unclear. This CDR3 region has 11 residues. V was clipped by 6 bases and J by 3 bases, with 9 bases between them. Germline CDR1 is DFQATT and CDR2 is SNEGSKA (reference sequence). The CDR3 DNA reads as TGCAGTGCCTTAGTCGTCTACGAGCAGTACTTC. Residues: CSALVVYEQYF.